This T cell receptor (beta chain) was documented in a study of tumour-infiltrating T cells in Burkitt lymphoma. Study overall: The Burkitt lymphoma cohort spanned all epidemiological subtypes. Survival, overall and progression-free, tracked with productive clonality.

After removal of 2 bases from V and 6 bases from J, the junction contained 3 bases not matched to a gene. There are 13 residues in the CDR3. The germline V gene has CDR1 KGHSH and CDR2 LQKENI. The method was immunoSEQ multiplex PCR; TCRdb's version includes in-frame clones alone and lacks a portion of them. The sample lists about 46,000 clones, less than 35% occurring once. The sequence came from a human donor with Burkitt lymphoma. Sequencing was carried out using tumor tissue. The chain links TRBV18 to TRBJ1-2; TRBD1 matches at 7 bases. This CDR3 is CASSPRGGHGYTF. For the CDR3, the DNA is TGTGCCAGCTCACCAAGAGGGGGCCATGGCTACACCTTC. The complete variable domain, with remaining parts taken from reference TRBV18 and TRBJ1-2, reads NAGVMQNPRHLVRRRGQEARLRCSPMKGHSHVYWYRQLPEEGLKFMVYLQKENIIDESGMPKERFSAEFPKEGPSILRIQQVVRGDSAAYFCASSPRGGHGYTFGSGTRLTVV.